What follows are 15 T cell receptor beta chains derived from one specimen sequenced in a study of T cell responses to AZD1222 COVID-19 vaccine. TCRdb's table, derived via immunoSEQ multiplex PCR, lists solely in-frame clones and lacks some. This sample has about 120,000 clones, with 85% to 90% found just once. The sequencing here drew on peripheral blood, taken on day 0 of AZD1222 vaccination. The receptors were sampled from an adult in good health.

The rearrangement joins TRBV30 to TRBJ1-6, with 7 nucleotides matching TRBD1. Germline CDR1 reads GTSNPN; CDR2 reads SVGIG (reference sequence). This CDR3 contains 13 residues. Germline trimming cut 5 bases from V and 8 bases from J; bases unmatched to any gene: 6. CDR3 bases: TGTGCCTGGCAGGGGGGTTGGGATTCACCCCTCCACTTT. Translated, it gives CAWQGGWDSPLHF.

The DNA for the CDR3 is TGTGCCAGCAGCCCCCGGCTGGGGTGGCAGCCCCAGCATTTT. As protein: CASSPRLGWQPQHF. The V call is TRBV19, the J call TRBJ1-5; no definite D call. V was cut by 9 bases and J by 7 bases, with 19 bases left in between. Germline CDR1 reads LNHDA; CDR2 reads SQIVND (reference sequence). The CDR3 has 14 residues. Variable domain in full (rest from reference TRBV19 and TRBJ1-5): DGGITQSPKYLFRKEGQNVTLSCEQNLNHDAMYWYRQDPGQGLRLIYYSQIVNDFQKGDIAEGYSVSREKKESFPLTVTSAQKNPTAFYLCASSPRLGWQPQHFGDGTRLSIL.

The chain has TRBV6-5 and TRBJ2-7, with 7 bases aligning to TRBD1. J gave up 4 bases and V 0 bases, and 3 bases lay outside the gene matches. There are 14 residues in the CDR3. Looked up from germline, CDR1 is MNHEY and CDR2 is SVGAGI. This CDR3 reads CASSYSGRGYEQYF. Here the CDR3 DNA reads TGTGCCAGCAGTTACTCGGGCAGGGGGTACGAGCAGTACTTC.

The CDR3 protein is CASGRRLDQPQHF. The CDR3 bases are TGTGCTAGTGGCCGGAGGTTGGATCAGCCCCAGCATTTT. V is TRBV12-5 and J is TRBJ1-5; D unclear. Germline V lookup: CDR1 LGHNT, CDR2 FRNRAP. This CDR3 region has 13 residues. Trimming cost V 6 bases and J 5 bases, with 11 bases left between them.

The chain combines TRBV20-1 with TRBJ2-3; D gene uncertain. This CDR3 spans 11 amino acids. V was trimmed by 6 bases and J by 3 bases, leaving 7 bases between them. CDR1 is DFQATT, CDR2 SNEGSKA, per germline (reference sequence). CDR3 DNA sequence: TGCAGTGCCAGGTGGACAGATACGCAGTATTTT. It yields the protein CSARWTDTQYF.

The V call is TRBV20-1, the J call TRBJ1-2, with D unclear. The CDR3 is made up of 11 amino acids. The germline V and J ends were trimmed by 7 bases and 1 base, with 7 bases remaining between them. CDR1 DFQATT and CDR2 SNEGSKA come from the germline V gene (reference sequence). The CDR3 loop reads CSVWDNYGYTF. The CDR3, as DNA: TGCAGTGTATGGGATAACTATGGCTACACCTTC.

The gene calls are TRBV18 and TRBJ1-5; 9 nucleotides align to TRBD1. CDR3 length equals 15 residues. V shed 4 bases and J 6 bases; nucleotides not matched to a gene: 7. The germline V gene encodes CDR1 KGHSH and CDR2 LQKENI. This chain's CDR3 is CASSLRQGEGQPQHF. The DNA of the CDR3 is TGTGCCAGCTCACTTCGACAGGGGGAAGGTCAGCCCCAGCATTTT.

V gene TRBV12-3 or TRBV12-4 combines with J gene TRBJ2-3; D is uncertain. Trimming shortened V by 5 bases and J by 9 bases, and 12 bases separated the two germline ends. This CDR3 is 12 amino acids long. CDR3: CASSPGPVTQYF. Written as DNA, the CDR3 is TGTGCCAGCAGTCCCGGTCCGGTGACGCAGTATTTT.

The CDR3 loop reads CASSLVAPGAGELFF. Written as DNA, the CDR3 is TGCGCCAGCAGCTTGGTAGCCCCTGGGGCCGGGGAGCTGTTTTTT. The V gene is TRBV5-1, the J gene TRBJ2-2, with D hard to call. CDR1 is SGHRS and CDR2 is YFSETQ in the germline V gene. Trimming left V 0 bases short and J 6 bases short, with 12 bases between. The CDR3 covers 15 residues.

CDR3 amino acids: CASSHGLTYEQYF. The DNA for the CDR3 is TGTGCCAGCTCACACGGACTCACCTACGAGCAGTACTTC. The chain joins TRBV18 to TRBJ2-7; maybe TRBD2 (5 bases). Trimming shortened V by 4 bases and J by 2 bases, and 9 bases separated the two germline ends. The germline V gene has CDR1 KGHSH and CDR2 LQKENI. The CDR3 extends over 13 amino acids.

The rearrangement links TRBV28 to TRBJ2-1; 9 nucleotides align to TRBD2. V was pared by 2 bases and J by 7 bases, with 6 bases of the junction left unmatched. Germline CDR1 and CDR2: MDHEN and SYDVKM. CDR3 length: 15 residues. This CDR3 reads CASSLSGRPLNEQFF. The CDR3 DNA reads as TGTGCCAGCAGTTTAAGCGGGAGGCCTCTAAATGAGCAGTTCTTC.

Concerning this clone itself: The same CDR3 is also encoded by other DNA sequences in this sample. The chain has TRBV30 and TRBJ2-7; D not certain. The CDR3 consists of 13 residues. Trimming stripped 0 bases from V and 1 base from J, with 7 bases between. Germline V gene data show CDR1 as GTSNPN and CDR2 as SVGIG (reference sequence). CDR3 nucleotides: TGTGCCTGGAGTGTAGGCGGATCCTACGAGCAGTACTTC. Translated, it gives CAWSVGGSYEQYF.

CDR3 residues: CATEATGATGELFF. In DNA form, the CDR3 reads TGTGCCACCGAAGCGACAGGGGCGACCGGGGAGCTGTTTTTT. The rearrangement uses TRBV15 and TRBJ2-2; TRBD1 aligns across 8 bases. With V trimmed by 8 bases and J by 5 bases, 7 bases remained unmatched. The CDR3 is made up of 14 amino acids. CDR1 is LNHNV, CDR2 YYDKDF, per germline (reference sequence).

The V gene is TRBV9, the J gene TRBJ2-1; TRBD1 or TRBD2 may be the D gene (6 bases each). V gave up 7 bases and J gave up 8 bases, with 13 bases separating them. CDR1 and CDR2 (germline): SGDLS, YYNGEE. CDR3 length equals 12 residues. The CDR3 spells CASEGGDDEQFF. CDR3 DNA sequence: TGTGCCAGCGAGGGGGGTGACGATGAGCAGTTCTTC.

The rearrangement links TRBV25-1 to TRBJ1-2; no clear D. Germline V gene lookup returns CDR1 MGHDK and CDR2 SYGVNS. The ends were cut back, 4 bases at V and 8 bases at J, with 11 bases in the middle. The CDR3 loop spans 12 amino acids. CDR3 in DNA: TGTGCCAGCAGTGGGGCGACTAGGGGCTACACCTTC. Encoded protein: CASSGATRGYTF.